These T cell receptor beta chains were read from a single sample in a study of CD8 T cells in Susac syndrome. TCRdb reprocessed the immunoSEQ multiplex PCR reads with MiXCR, giving one entry per CDR3 protein. The table has approximately 190,000 distinct CDR3 sequences, approximately 94% seen once; the top ten hold around 0.1%. The sequencing input was CD4+ T cells from PBMCs. Receptors originate from a human donor with Susac syndrome. Both conserved end residues are part of each CDR3.

>TRBV7-2
CASSLVQSTEQFF
>TRBV9
CASSFRDSGINEQFF
>TRBV4-2
CASSLTGVGELFF
>TRBV5-1
CASRFQGLQTQYF
>TRBV6-4
CASRETGFSPLHF
>TRBV2
CASRRQGIEQPQHF
>TRBV12-3/TRBV12-4
CASSLRGDEQFF
>TRBV20-1
CSAGGTGDGYTF
>TRBV20-1
CSAARQGGDYGYTF
>TRBV2
CASRLTGFGNEQYF
>TRBV19
CASSPRQSGANVLTF
>TRBV28
CASSGPGGPYEQYF
>TRBV12-3/TRBV12-4
CASSSIYEQYF
>TRBV12-3/TRBV12-4
CASSMRVGDVSNQPQHF
>TRBV9
CASSVDGGYEQYF
>TRBV30
CAWSALQGWAEAFF